This is a list of T cell receptor beta chains from one sample in a study of identical twins. TCRdb used MiXCR to reprocess the 5' RACE reads, holding one entry per CDR3 protein. The table lists hundreds of thousands of distinct CDR3 sequences, 6% to 6.5% of them singletons. Sequenced: naive T cells sorted from blood. The receptors shown here come from a man between 18 and 35 years old in good health. CDR3s include the opening cysteine and the closing phenylalanine or tryptophan. The D gene is left open where the match is weak. Expanded clones get a size class; other rows say once, few or many, or leave the size out.

clone_size d_call j_call v_call cdr3_aa cdr3_nt
many - TRBJ2-7 TRBV19 CASSEGTTYEQYF TGTGCCAGTAGTGAAGGGACAACTTACGAGCAGTACTTC
many - TRBJ1-5 TRBV11-2 CASSFGTYNQPQHF TGTGCCAGCAGCTTCGGGACGTACAATCAGCCCCAGCATTTT
many TRBD2 TRBJ2-2 TRBV15 CATSRGLAGTGELFF TGTGCCACCAGCAGAGGGCTAGCGGGAACCGGGGAGCTGTTTTTT
few TRBD2 TRBJ2-5 TRBV18 CASSQRTGTTQETQYF TGTGCCAGCTCACAGAGGACCGGGACTACACAAGAGACCCAGTACTTC
- TRBD2 TRBJ2-1 TRBV27 CASGAGLYNEQFF TGTGCCAGCGGAGCGGGGCTGTACAATGAGCAGTTCTTC
few - TRBJ1-1 TRBV29-1 CSVDFGAFF TGCAGCGTTGATTTCGGAGCTTTCTTT
few TRBD2 TRBJ2-1 TRBV19 CASSMASGLFIISYNEQFF TGTGCCAGTAGTATGGCTAGCGGCCTATTCATAATCTCCTACAATGAGCAGTTCTTC
many - TRBJ2-1 TRBV7-2 CASSLDMGEAYNEQFF TGTGCCAGCAGCTTAGACATGGGGGAGGCCTACAATGAGCAGTTCTTC
- - TRBJ2-6 TRBV10-2 CAVLEVAGANVLTF TGCGCCGTACTTGAGGTAGCAGGGGCCAACGTCCTGACTTTC
- - TRBJ2-2 TRBV7-2 CASRTILANTGELFF TGTGCCAGTAGAACGATTCTGGCAAACACCGGGGAGCTGTTTTTT
- - TRBJ2-7 TRBV20-1 CSARALLGGARQSSYEQYF TGCAGTGCTAGAGCGTTATTGGGGGGAGCCAGGCAGAGCTCCTACGAGCAGTACTTC
many TRBD2 TRBJ2-5 TRBV12-3/TRBV12-4 CASSSGGGPQETQYF TGTGCCAGCAGTTCTGGGGGAGGGCCCCAAGAGACCCAGTACTTC
- - TRBJ2-1 TRBV20-1 CSLGKLNYEQFF TGCAGTTTGGGGAAACTCAACTATGAGCAGTTCTTC
many - TRBJ2-1 TRBV5-1 CASSPSGGNEQFF TGCGCCAGCAGCCCGTCCGGCGGCAATGAGCAGTTCTTC
few - TRBJ2-3 TRBV5-1 CASSLARLDTQYF TGCGCCAGCAGCTTGGCTCGGCTGGATACGCAGTATTTT
few TRBD2 TRBJ2-1 TRBV27 CASSLSGLAYGYNEQFF TGTGCCAGCAGTTTATCGGGACTAGCGTACGGATACAATGAGCAGTTCTTC
many - TRBJ2-7 TRBV12-3/TRBV12-4 CASRGTEGYEQYF TGTGCCAGCAGGGGGACGGAAGGCTACGAGCAGTACTTC